This T cell receptor (beta chain) was retrieved from a study of control samples from healthy donors and cancer patients. The table came from immunoSEQ multiplex PCR; TCRdb's copy has only in-frame clones and leaves some out. The data show about 120,000 clones, roughly nine tenths seen once. This clone was counted a few times. CDR1 is SGHNT and CDR2 is YYREEE in the germline V gene (reference sequence). The CDR3 runs 17 residues. The V end lost 4 bases, the J end lost 0 bases, and 19 bases lay between the germline ends. This chain joins TRBV5-4 and TRBJ1-1; D ambiguous. This clonotype was obtained from a woman aged 50 to 65 with colorectal cancer. The sequenced material came from PBMCs. The CDR3 region is CASSPPRAETVNTEAFF. CDR3 bases: TGTGCCAGCAGCCCACCCCGAGCGGAGACTGTGAACACTGAAGCTTTCTTT.